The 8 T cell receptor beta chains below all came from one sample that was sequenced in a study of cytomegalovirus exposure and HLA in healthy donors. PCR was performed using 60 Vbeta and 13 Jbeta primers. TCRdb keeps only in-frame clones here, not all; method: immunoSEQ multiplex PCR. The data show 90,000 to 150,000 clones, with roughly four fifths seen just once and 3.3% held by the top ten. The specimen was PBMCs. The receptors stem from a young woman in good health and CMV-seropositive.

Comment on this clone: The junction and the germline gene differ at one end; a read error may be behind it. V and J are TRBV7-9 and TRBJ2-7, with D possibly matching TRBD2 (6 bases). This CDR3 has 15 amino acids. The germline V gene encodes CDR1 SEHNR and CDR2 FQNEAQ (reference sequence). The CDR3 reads CASSYFGGQGEEMEF. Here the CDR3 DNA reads TGTGCCAGCAGCTACTTCGGAGGGCAGGGTGAGGAGATGGAGTTC.

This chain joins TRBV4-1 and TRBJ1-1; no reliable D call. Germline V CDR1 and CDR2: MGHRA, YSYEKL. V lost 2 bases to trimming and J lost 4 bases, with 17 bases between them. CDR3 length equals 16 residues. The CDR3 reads CASSQLFTASGTEAFF. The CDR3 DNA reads TGCGCCAGCAGCCAATTATTCACAGCCAGCGGCACTGAAGCTTTCTTT.

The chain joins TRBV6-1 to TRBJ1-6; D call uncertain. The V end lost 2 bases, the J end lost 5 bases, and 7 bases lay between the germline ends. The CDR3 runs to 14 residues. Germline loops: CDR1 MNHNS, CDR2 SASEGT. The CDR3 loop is CASSEYSNNSPLHF. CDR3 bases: TGTGCCAGCAGTGAATACAGCAATAATTCACCCCTCCACTTT.

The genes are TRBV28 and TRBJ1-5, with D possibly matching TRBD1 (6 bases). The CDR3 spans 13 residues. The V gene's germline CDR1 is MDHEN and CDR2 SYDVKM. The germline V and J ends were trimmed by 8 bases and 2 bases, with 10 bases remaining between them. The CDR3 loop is CASLNRGNQPQHF. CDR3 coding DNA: TGTGCCAGCCTAAACAGGGGCAATCAGCCCCAGCATTTT.

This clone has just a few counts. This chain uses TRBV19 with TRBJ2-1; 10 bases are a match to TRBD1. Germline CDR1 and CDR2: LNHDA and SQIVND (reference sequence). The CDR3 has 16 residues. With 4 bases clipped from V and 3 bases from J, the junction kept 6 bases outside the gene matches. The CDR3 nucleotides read TGTGCCAGTAGTACGATGACAGGGGGCATCTACAATGAGCAGTTCTTC. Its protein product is CASSTMTGGIYNEQFF.

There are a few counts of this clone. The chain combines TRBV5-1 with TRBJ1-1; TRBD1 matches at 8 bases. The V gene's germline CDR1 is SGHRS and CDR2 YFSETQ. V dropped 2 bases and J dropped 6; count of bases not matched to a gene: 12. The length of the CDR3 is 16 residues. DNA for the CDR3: TGCGCCAGCAGCTTACGACAGGGGTCGACGAGGCCTGAAGCTTTCTTT. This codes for CASSLRQGSTRPEAFF.

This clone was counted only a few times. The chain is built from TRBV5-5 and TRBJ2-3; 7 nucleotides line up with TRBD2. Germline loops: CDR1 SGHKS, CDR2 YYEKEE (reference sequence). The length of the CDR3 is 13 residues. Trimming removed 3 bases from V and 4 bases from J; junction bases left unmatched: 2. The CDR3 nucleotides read TGTGCCAGCAGCTACGGGGGGTCAGATACGCAGTATTTT. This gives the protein CASSYGGSDTQYF.

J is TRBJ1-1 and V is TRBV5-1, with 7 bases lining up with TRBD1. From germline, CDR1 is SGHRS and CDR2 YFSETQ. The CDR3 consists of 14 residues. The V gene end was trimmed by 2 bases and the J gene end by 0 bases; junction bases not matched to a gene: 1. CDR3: CASSLQGMNTEAFF. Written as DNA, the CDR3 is TGCGCCAGCAGCTTACAGGGGATGAACACTGAAGCTTTCTTT. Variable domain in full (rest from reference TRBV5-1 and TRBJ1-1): KAGVTQTPRYLIKTRGQQVTLSCSPISGHRSVSWYQQTPGQGLQFLFEYFSETQRNKGNFPGRFSGRQFSNSRSEMNVSTLELGDSALYLCASSLQGMNTEAFFGQGTRLTVV.